These 19 T cell receptor beta chains share one sample of origin, sequenced in a study of early T cells in non-severe SARS-CoV-2 infection. TCRdb re-called the 5' RACE reads with MiXCR, one entry per CDR3 protein. The table lists tens of thousands of distinct CDR3 sequences, more than 13% of them singletons. The sequenced sample was whole blood. These receptors all come from an adult who was a healthcare worker with PCR-confirmed SARS-CoV-2 infection or an uninfected control (not recorded which).

J is TRBJ2-5 and V is TRBV10-3; no definite D call. CDR1 ENHRY and CDR2 SYGVKD come from the germline V gene. The CDR3 contains 14 residues. V lost 9 bases, J lost 3 bases, and 17 bases lay in between. DNA of the CDR3: TGTGCCATTTCAGAGTCGGGTGGGGAAGAGACCCAGTACTTC. It codes for CAISESGGEETQYF.

This chain connects TRBV24-1 to TRBJ2-1; either TRBD1 or TRBD2 may fit D (7 bases each). The CDR3 loop spans 15 amino acids. The ends were cut back, 3 bases at V and 8 bases at J, with 16 bases in the middle. The germline V gene encodes CDR1 KGHDR and CDR2 SFDVKD. CDR3 amino acids: CATSDPGGGRDEQFF. In DNA form, the CDR3 reads TGTGCCACCAGTGATCCAGGGGGGGGCCGGGATGAGCAGTTCTTC.

The CDR3 nucleotides read TGCGCCAGCAGCCAGTACTCGTCGGGGGTCCAGCCCCAGCATTTT. Residues: CASSQYSSGVQPQHF. The chain carries TRBV4-1 and TRBJ1-5; the D gene is possibly TRBD1 (5 bases). Germline CDR1 MGHRA, CDR2 YSYEKL. V gave up 3 bases and J gave up 7 bases, with 16 bases separating them. The CDR3 length is 15 residues.

Many counts were recorded for this clonotype. The chain uses TRBV3-1 and TRBJ2-3, with a weak D call TRBD2 (5 bases). The CDR3 totals 16 residues. Germline V lookup: CDR1 LGHDT, CDR2 YNNKEL (reference sequence). V was cut by 1 base and J by 2 bases, with 13 bases left in between. The CDR3 DNA reads TGTGCCAGCAGCCAAGGGACTCCCATCCCCACAGATACGCAGTATTTT. Its translation: CASSQGTPIPTDTQYF.

The sample holds a few counts of this clonotype. The rearrangement uses TRBV10-2 and TRBJ1-5; D perhaps matches TRBD1 (6 bases). The V gene lost 8 bases and the J gene lost 9 bases, with 17 bases spanning the gap. The V gene's germline CDR1 is WSHSY and CDR2 SAAADI. There are 13 residues in the CDR3. This CDR3 reads CASLLPGQGPQHF. CDR3 in DNA: TGCGCCAGCCTACTCCCGGGACAAGGGCCCCAGCATTTT.

This clonotype was recorded a few times. The rearrangement links TRBV12-3 or TRBV12-4 to TRBJ2-1; maybe TRBD2 (5 bases). V was shortened by 6 bases and J by 7 bases, with 13 bases between the two germline ends. CDR3 size: 13 residues. The CDR3 DNA is TGTGCCAGCAGCCGAGGGCTCGGAAATGAGCAGTTCTTC. Amino acids: CASSRGLGNEQFF.

V is TRBV16 and J is TRBJ1-4; no firm D call. The germline V and J ends were trimmed by 0 bases and 6 bases, with 14 bases remaining between them. Germline lookup yields CDR1 KGHSY and CDR2 FQNENV. The CDR3 is 16 residues long. CDR3 sequence: CASSQSSGPDDEKLFF. The CDR3 DNA reads as TGTGCCAGCAGCCAATCTTCCGGGCCAGATGATGAAAAACTGTTTTTT.

This clonotype was detected only a few times. The rearrangement links TRBV9 to TRBJ1-3; no definite D call. Trimming took off 2 bases at V and 0 bases at J, with 15 bases between the two ends. The CDR3 runs 17 residues. CDR1 and CDR2 from the germline V gene are SGDLS and YYNGEE. The CDR3 nucleotides are TGTGCCAGCAGCGTCGGTAAGGGCCCGCGCTCTGGAAACACCATATATTTT. Its protein is CASSVGKGPRSGNTIYF.

This clonotype turned up a few times. The rearrangement uses TRBV7-2 and TRBJ2-1, with D hard to call. Trimming removed 5 bases at V and 8 bases at J, with 16 bases between. The germline V gene encodes CDR1 SGHTA and CDR2 FQGNSA. The CDR3 spans 14 residues. The CDR3 sequence is CASSLRSTWDEQFF. CDR3 DNA: TGTGCCAGCAGCCTTCGGAGTACCTGGGATGAGCAGTTCTTC. Supplemented by reference TRBV7-2 and TRBJ2-1, the full variable domain reads GAGVSQSPSNKVTEKGKDVELRCDPISGHTALYWYRQSLGQGLEFLIYFQGNSAPDKSGLPSDRFSAERTGGSVSTLTIQRTQQEDSAVYLCASSLRSTWDEQFFGPGTRLTVL.

This clonotype was seen many times. The chain is built from TRBV11-2 and TRBJ2-1, with D uncertain. CDR3 length: 11 residues. CDR1 and CDR2 from the germline V gene are SGHAT and FQNNGV. Trimming removed 1 base from V and 12 bases from J, with 7 bases in between. The CDR3 here is CASSLASGQFF. As DNA, the CDR3 is TGTGCCAGCAGCTTAGCGTCAGGGCAGTTCTTC.

This clonotype came up many times. This sequence joins TRBV5-1 and TRBJ1-1, with D perhaps TRBD1 (6 bases). This CDR3 comprises 16 residues. V was pared by 4 bases and J by 4 bases, with 20 bases between. Germline V lookup: CDR1 SGHRS, CDR2 YFSETQ. The CDR3 bases are TGCGCCAGCAGCCCCACAGGGAAGGGCCTGGTCACTGAAGCTTTCTTT. Translating gives CASSPTGKGLVTEAFF.

By sample fraction, this clonotype is medium-sized. The chain couples TRBV29-1 to TRBJ2-7; a weak D match, TRBD2 (6 bases). The germline V gene encodes CDR1 SQVTM and CDR2 ANQGSEA. The CDR3 is 15 residues long. V lost 6 bases and J lost 4, with 22 bases in between. The CDR3 DNA is TGCAGCGTGATCCAGGCTAGCGCCGGCCGTTACGAGCAGTACTTC. It specifies CSVIQASAGRYEQYF.

This clonotype showed up just a few times. The chain uses TRBV5-6 and TRBJ2-3, with unresolved D. Trimming removed 6 bases from V and 3 bases from J, with 8 bases in between. Per germline, CDR1 SGHDT and CDR2 YYEEEE. This CDR3 has 12 amino acids. CDR3 coding DNA: TGTGCCAGCACCCGGCTAACAGATACGCAGTATTTT. Amino acid sequence: CASTRLTDTQYF.

The genes are TRBV10-3 and TRBJ2-2; D is uncertain. CDR1 and CDR2 (germline): ENHRY, SYGVKD. Trimming removed 2 bases from V and 2 bases from J, with 6 bases in between. The CDR3 spans 14 residues. CDR3: CAISEAPNTGELFF. The CDR3 region has the DNA TGTGCCATCAGTGAGGCTCCCAACACCGGGGAGCTGTTTTTT.

This clonotype was found a few times. The V and J genes are TRBV5-8 and TRBJ2-7, with 8 bases identical to TRBD2. Per germline, CDR1 SGHTS and CDR2 YDEGEE. This CDR3 has 15 residues. With V trimmed by 1 base and J by 2 bases, 5 bases remained unmatched. CDR3 protein: CASSLWREAPYEQYF. The CDR3 coding sequence is TGTGCCAGCAGCTTGTGGCGGGAGGCCCCCTACGAGCAGTACTTC. The variable domain in full, completed from reference TRBV5-8 and TRBJ2-7, reads EAGVTQSPTHLIKTRGQQATLRCSPISGHTSVYWYQQALGLGLQFLLWYDEGEERNRGNFPPRFSGRQFPNYSSELNVNALELEDSALYLCASSLWREAPYEQYFGPGTRLTVT.

This clonotype has ten or more counts. The chain is built from TRBV7-9 and TRBJ1-2; 7 nucleotides line up with TRBD1. After removal of 5 bases from V and 4 bases from J, the junction contained 7 bases not matched to a gene. Germline assignment: CDR1 SEHNR and CDR2 FQNEAQ (reference sequence). This CDR3 has 14 residues. Here the CDR3 reads CASSPPGQIYGYTF. Here the CDR3 DNA reads TGTGCCAGCAGCCCGCCGGGACAGATCTATGGCTACACCTTC. The full variable domain, with the rest looked up from reference TRBV7-9 and TRBJ1-2, is DTGVSQNPRHKITKRGQNVTFRCDPISEHNRLYWYRQTLGQGPEFLTYFQNEAQLEKSRLLSDRFSAERPKGSFSTLEIQRTEQGDSAMYLCASSPPGQIYGYTFGSGTRLTVV.

The table lists this clonotype with a count of one. The chain links TRBV6-5 to TRBJ1-1, with a tentative D call TRBD1 (5 bases). Per the germline V gene, CDR1 is MNHEY and CDR2 is SVGAGI. The CDR3 covers 13 residues. V shed 7 bases and J shed 6 bases, with 15 bases lying between them. CDR3 bases: TGTGCCAGCAACCCCCTGCTGGGGGCTGAAGCTTTCTTT. Translating gives CASNPLLGAEAFF.

This clonotype was found many times. The chain carries TRBV4-1 and TRBJ2-7; D ambiguous. Germline CDR1 is MGHRA and CDR2 is YSYEKL. This CDR3 region has 15 residues. Between the trimmed V and J ends, which lost 0 bases and 4 bases, there was a span of 13 bases. CDR3 bases: TGCGCCAGCAGCCAAGATAGGGCAGACCGATACGAGCAGTACTTC. It encodes CASSQDRADRYEQYF.

This sequence joins TRBV19 and TRBJ2-7; D gene uncertain. Germline V gene data show CDR1 as LNHDA and CDR2 as SQIVND (reference sequence). The CDR3 runs 15 residues. Trimming left V 2 bases short and J 3 bases short, with 14 bases between. The CDR3 protein is CASSIKLGAFYEQYF. CDR3 sequence (DNA): TGTGCCAGTAGTATAAAGCTTGGAGCCTTCTACGAGCAGTACTTC. Together with reference TRBV19 and TRBJ2-7, the CDR3 gives the full variable domain: DGGITQSPKYLFRKEGQNVTLSCEQNLNHDAMYWYRQDPGQGLRLIYYSQIVNDFQKGDIAEGYSVSREKKESFPLTVTSAQKNPTAFYLCASSIKLGAFYEQYFGPGTRLTVT.